This T cell receptor beta chain appears in the sequencing data of a study of cytomegalovirus exposure and HLA in healthy donors (TCRdb year 2017). About the full investigation: According to a later analysis, one platform produced both the 120 validation repertoires and the 550 to 800 repertoires of the first cohort. The study aimed to test whether cataloging public T cell receptors could reveal signatures of past pathogen exposure. A separate validation cohort of roughly 130 different subjects was used in addition to the roughly 670-subject first cohort. The study combined high-throughput TCR immunosequencing, statistical association of individual TCRs with disease status, and machine learning to predict cytomegalovirus infection status. Findings and caveats that apply to the study as a whole: In vitro tests confirmed that three of the cytomegalovirus-associated TCR beta chains recognize cytomegalovirus antigens. Of the cluster scores, 90% to 95% were above 0 in a later analysis, which found that TCRs clustered in the first cohort also tended to co-occur in the 120 validation repertoires. All 120 or so repertoires were used to score co-occurrence in the validation cohort in a later analysis, because that analysis had no HLA typing for the cohort. It was suggested by the authors that the approach could potentially be generalized to other disease states and immunological phenotypes. In both the original and validation cohorts, the classifier was reported to diagnose cytomegalovirus status with high specificity and sensitivity. Most TCR sequences were seen in very few donors, while some public TCRs were found in many individuals. The study gave a list of about 150 TCR beta chains associated with cytomegalovirus.

Receptor amplification or capture employed the immunoSEQ multiplex PCR assay. The study's own analysis went as follows. A statistical classification framework was built to diagnose cytomegalovirus status from the catalog of TCR beta chain sequences. TCRdb took over this immuneACCESS table, retaining in-frame rearrangements with V and J assigned. Such tables are incomplete; in checked studies, under half of the missing clones stem from an unresolved V gene, and the remainder is unexplained. The V and J calls and clone size were taken over from that table, and D and trimming were inferred from the DNA. The sample includes roughly 260,000 clones, with around nine tenths observed a single time. The leading ten clones occupy 2.5% to 3% of the sample. In regard to this clone: The antigen this receptor binds is unknown. One base away there is no much larger clone; base qualities are not given.

V is clipped by 3 bases and J by 4 bases, and the sequence between their germline boundaries is 9 bases long. The germline V gene sets CDR1 to SQVTM and CDR2 to ANQGSEA. The CDR3, from cysteine to phenylalanine, totals 12 residues. The retained sequence is limited to the CDR3, 36 bases, with the frame set at the first base. Separate from the roughly 630-subject first cohort, the validation cohort of about 120 subjects was the group to which the donors belonged. Sequenced: PBMCs. This receptor was taken from a man between 18 and 29 years old in good health and CMV-seronegative. The rearrangement joined TRBV29-1 to TRBJ1-2; possibly the D gene is TRBD1, per 5 matching bases. CDR3 protein: CSVDDRLYGYTF. The nucleotide sequence reads as follows: TGCAGCGTTGATGACAGACTCTATGGCTACACCTTC.